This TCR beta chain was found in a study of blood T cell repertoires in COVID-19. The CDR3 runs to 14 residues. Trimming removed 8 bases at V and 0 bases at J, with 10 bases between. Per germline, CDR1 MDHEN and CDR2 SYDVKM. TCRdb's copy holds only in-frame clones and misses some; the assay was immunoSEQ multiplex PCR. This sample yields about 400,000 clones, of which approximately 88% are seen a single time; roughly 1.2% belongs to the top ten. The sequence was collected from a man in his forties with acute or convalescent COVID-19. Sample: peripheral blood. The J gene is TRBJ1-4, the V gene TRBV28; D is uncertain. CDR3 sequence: CASCWAATNEKLFF. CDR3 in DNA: TGTGCCAGCTGCTGGGCCGCAACTAATGAAAAACTGTTTTTT.